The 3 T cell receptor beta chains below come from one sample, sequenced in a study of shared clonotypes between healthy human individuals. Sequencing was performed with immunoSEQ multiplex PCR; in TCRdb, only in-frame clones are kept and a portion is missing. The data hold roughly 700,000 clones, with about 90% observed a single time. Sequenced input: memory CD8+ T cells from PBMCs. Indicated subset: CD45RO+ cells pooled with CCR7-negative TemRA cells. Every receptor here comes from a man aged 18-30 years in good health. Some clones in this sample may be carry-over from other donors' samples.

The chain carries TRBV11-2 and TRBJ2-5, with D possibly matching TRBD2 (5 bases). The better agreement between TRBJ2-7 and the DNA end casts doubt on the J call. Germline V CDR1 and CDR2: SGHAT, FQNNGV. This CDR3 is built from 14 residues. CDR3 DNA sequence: TGTGCCAGCAGCTCCGACCCGGGGAGCTACGAGCAGTACTTC. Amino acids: CASSSDPGSYEQYF.

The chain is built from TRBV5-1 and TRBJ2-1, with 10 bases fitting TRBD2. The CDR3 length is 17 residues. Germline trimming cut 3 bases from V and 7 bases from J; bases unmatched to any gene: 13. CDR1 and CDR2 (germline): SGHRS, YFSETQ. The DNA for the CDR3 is TGCGCCAGCAGCTACGGGACTAGCGAGACGTTAATGAATGAGCAGTTCTTC. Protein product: CASSYGTSETLMNEQFF.

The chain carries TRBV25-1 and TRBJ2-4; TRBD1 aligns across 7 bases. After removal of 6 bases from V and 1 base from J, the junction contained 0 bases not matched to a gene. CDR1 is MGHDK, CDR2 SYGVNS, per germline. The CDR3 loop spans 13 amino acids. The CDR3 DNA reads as TGTGCCAGCAGCAGGGGGGCCAAAAACATTCAGTACTTC. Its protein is CASSRGAKNIQYF.